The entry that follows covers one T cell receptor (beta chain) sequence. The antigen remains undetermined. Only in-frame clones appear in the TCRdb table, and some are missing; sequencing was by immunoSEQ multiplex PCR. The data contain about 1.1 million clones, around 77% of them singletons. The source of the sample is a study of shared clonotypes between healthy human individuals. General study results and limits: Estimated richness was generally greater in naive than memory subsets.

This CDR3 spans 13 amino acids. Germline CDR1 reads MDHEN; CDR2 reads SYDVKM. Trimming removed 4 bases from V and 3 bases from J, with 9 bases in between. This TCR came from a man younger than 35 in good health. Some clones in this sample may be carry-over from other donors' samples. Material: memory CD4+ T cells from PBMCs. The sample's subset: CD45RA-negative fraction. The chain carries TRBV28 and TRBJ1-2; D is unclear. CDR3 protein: CASSSTDYYGYTF. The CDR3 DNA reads TGTGCCAGCAGTTCCACAGACTACTATGGCTACACCTTC.